These 20 T cell receptor beta chains were sequenced from one sample in a study of regulatory T cells in long-lasting Graves disease. Time point meaning: newly diagnosed GD, antithyroid drugs for less than 3 months. RNA from PBMCs was the source of the TCR library. Construction of TCR beta libraries relied on iRepertoire HTBI primers and on Arm-PCR targeting CDR3 regions. A single record per CDR3 protein comes from TCRdb applying MiXCR to the multiplex PCR reads. The sample consists of 350,000 to 450,000 distinct CDR3 sequences, approximately 15% of them appearing once. This sample was shared with a second study, whose subject was T cells in Graves' hyperthyroidism and ophthalmopathy.

The source material was peripheral blood mononuclear cells (PBMCs), sampled at new diagnosis, from a patient treated with antithyroid drugs. The receptors stem from a young woman with Graves disease.

Many counts were recorded for this clonotype. The chain recombines TRBV28 with TRBJ2-7; the D is unclear. CDR1 MDHEN and CDR2 SYDVKM come from the germline V gene. The CDR3 covers 12 residues. V was cut by 3 bases and J by 8 bases, with 11 bases left in between. The CDR3 bases are TGTGCCAGCAGTTTGAGGACCCTTAAGCAGTACTTC. Residues: CASSLRTLKQYF.

This clonotype was recorded at least ten times. The gene calls are TRBV2 and TRBJ1-4, with no clear D. Trimming pared 4 bases from V and 7 bases from J, leaving 13 bases between. This CDR3 is 14 amino acids long. Germline-derived CDR1 and CDR2 are SNHLY and FYNNEI. The CDR3 is CASSAGPAGEKLFF. CDR3 nucleotides: TGTGCCAGCAGTGCCGGGCCCGCCGGTGAAAAACTGTTTTTT.

This clonotype was seen repeatedly, ten times or more. CDR3 amino acids: CASSLTGTNYGYTF. For the CDR3, the DNA is TGTGCCAGCAGTTTAACCGGGACTAACTATGGCTACACCTTC. The chain couples TRBV28 to TRBJ1-2; D is undetermined. V dropped 2 bases and J dropped 0 bases, with 7 bases sitting between them. There are 14 residues in the CDR3. Germline CDR1 reads MDHEN; CDR2 reads SYDVKM.

This clonotype appeared many times. The rearrangement uses TRBV2 and TRBJ2-3; no reliable D call. The CDR3 consists of 14 residues. The ends were cut back, 3 bases at V and 3 bases at J, with 10 bases in the middle. The germline V gene has CDR1 SNHLY and CDR2 FYNNEI. CDR3 sequence: CASSEGIRTDTQYF. In DNA form, the CDR3 reads TGTGCCAGCAGTGAGGGTATCAGAACAGATACGCAGTATTTT.

This clonotype was recorded once. This could be a read error, since a much larger clone is one nucleotide away. This CDR3 is missing its conserved last phenylalanine or tryptophan, likely due to a read error. The chain has TRBV7-8 and TRBJ1-1; D call uncertain. Germline assignment: CDR1 SGHVS and CDR2 FQNEAQ. The CDR3 is made up of 15 amino acids. Here the CDR3 reads CASSLVENMNAEAFS. The DNA of the CDR3 is TGTGCCAGCAGCTTAGTAGAGAATATGAACGCTGAAGCTTTCTCT.

The genes are TRBV7-3 and TRBJ2-1; the D is unclear. The germline V gene encodes CDR1 SGHTA and CDR2 FQGTGA. Trimming took 5 bases from V and 6 from J, leaving 11 bases between them. CDR3 length equals 13 residues. The CDR3 loop reads CASSLGLGNEQFF. For the CDR3, the DNA is TGTGCCAGCAGCCTAGGGTTGGGCAATGAGCAGTTCTTC.

This clonotype was detected only a few times. The genes are TRBV7-9 and TRBJ2-1; 7 bases align to TRBD1. Trimming cost V 2 bases and J 5 bases; bases outside gene matches: 6. Germline V CDR1 and CDR2: SEHNR, FQNEAQ (reference sequence). The length of the CDR3 is 15 residues. The CDR3 DNA reads TGTGCCAGCAGCTTATCGGTCGGGACAGACAATGAGCAGTTCTTC. As protein: CASSLSVGTDNEQFF.

This clonotype was counted at least ten times. This sequence joins TRBV2 and TRBJ2-7; D may match TRBD1 or TRBD2 (5 bases each). CDR1 and CDR2 from the germline V gene are SNHLY and FYNNEI. The CDR3 has 15 amino acids. Trimming removed 6 bases at V and 9 bases at J, with 24 bases between. CDR3 nucleotide sequence: TGTGCCAGCAGCAGGGAGAGTGGGGCCTACGGCGGGCAGTACTTC. It translates to CASSRESGAYGGQYF.

Worth noting for this clonotype: One junction end disagrees with the germline gene, perhaps due to a read error. This rearrangement joins TRBV20-1 to TRBJ1-2; 12 nucleotides line up with TRBD1. This CDR3 has 14 amino acids. Per germline, CDR1 DFQATT and CDR2 SNEGSKA (reference sequence). The CDR3 DNA follows: TGCAGTGCTAGACCGGGGACAGGGGGCGATGGCCACACCTTC. Its protein is CSARPGTGGDGHTF.

The rearrangement links TRBV18 to TRBJ2-1; TRBD2 is a possible D gene (6 bases). CDR1 KGHSH and CDR2 LQKENI come from the germline V gene. The CDR3 runs 15 residues. V lost 6 bases and J lost 7, with 19 bases in between. The CDR3 bases are TGTGCCAGCTCGACTGAACGGGAGTTATGGAATGAGCAGTTCTTC. Its translation is CASSTERELWNEQFF.

This chain joins TRBV6-1 and TRBJ2-5; possibly TRBD2 for D (6 bases). Trimming pared 8 bases from V and 4 bases from J, leaving 14 bases between. Germline loops: CDR1 MNHNS, CDR2 SASEGT. There are 13 residues in the CDR3. The CDR3 region is CASEPGVLETQYF. The CDR3 coding sequence is TGTGCCAGCGAGCCGGGGGTTCTAGAGACCCAGTACTTC.

In this sample, this clonotype turned up many times. The chain is built from TRBV7-9 and TRBJ1-2; D ambiguous. The CDR3 spans 12 residues. Deletions cut 1 base from V and 8 bases from J, with 8 bases between. In germline, CDR1 is SEHNR, CDR2 FQNEAQ (reference sequence). This CDR3 reads CASSLGDPGYTF. In DNA form, the CDR3 reads TGTGCCAGCAGCTTAGGAGACCCCGGCTACACCTTC.

This clonotype was counted at least ten times. This chain joins TRBV7-2 and TRBJ2-3; 8 positions agree with TRBD1. V shed 3 bases and J 1 base; nucleotides not matched to a gene: 0. The CDR3 is made up of 14 amino acids. Germline V gene data show CDR1 as SGHTA and CDR2 as FQGNSA. CDR3 in amino acids: CASSLTGGTDTQYF. The DNA of the CDR3 is TGTGCCAGCAGCTTGACAGGGGGCACAGATACGCAGTATTTT.

This clonotype was seen repeatedly, ten times or more. CDR3 nucleotide sequence: TGTGCCAGCAGCTTCCGTGGGACTAGCGGTGGGGGGGCAGATACGCAGTATTTT. Encoded protein: CASSFRGTSGGGADTQYF. V usage is TRBV7-3 and J usage is TRBJ2-3; 11 nucleotides line up with TRBD2. The CDR3 covers 18 residues. Germline CDR1 SGHTA, CDR2 FQGTGA. The J segment lost 4 bases and the V segment lost 3 bases, leaving 12 bases of the junction unmatched.

This clonotype has a handful of counts. CDR3 sequence reads: CSAPYAGGGSNEQFF. The CDR3 DNA is TGCAGTGCACCCTACGCGGGAGGAGGATCCAATGAGCAGTTCTTC. The chain uses TRBV20-1 and TRBJ2-1; 8 nucleotides match TRBD2. V lost 6 bases, J lost 6 bases, and 13 bases stayed unmatched. Germline loops: CDR1 DFQATT, CDR2 SNEGSKA (reference sequence). The CDR3 totals 15 residues.

This clonotype was found a few times. This rearrangement joins TRBV6-1 to TRBJ2-1; D is possibly TRBD2 (5 bases). Germline loops: CDR1 MNHNS, CDR2 SASEGT. The CDR3 covers 13 residues. Trimming pared 0 bases from V and 8 bases from J, leaving 8 bases between. CDR3 region: CASSEAPGDEQFF. In DNA, the CDR3 is TGTGCCAGCAGTGAAGCCCCCGGGGATGAGCAGTTCTTC.

This clonotype was recorded many times. V is TRBV6-1 and J is TRBJ1-1; D unresolved. The CDR3 is 12 residues long. Germline lookup yields CDR1 MNHNS and CDR2 SASEGT. V lost 4 bases and J lost 6, with 9 bases in between. The CDR3 reads CASSGPEAEAFF. Written as DNA, the CDR3 is TGTGCCAGCAGTGGCCCCGAGGCTGAAGCTTTCTTT.

This clonotype was counted between two and nine times. CDR3 loop: CASSAGTLRTGELFF. CDR3 nucleotides: TGTGCCAGCAGCGCCGGGACCCTGCGGACCGGGGAGCTGTTTTTT. The chain employs TRBV9 and TRBJ2-2; D may be TRBD1 or TRBD2 (5 bases each). The germline V gene encodes CDR1 SGDLS and CDR2 YYNGEE. The CDR3 length is 15 residues. V lost 3 bases and J lost 5, with 14 bases in between.

This clonotype was observed many times. V usage is TRBV5-1 and J usage is TRBJ2-1; D may correspond to TRBD1 or TRBD2 (5 bases each). The CDR3 runs 15 residues. Deletions cut 0 bases from V and 10 bases from J, with 17 bases between. CDR1 and CDR2 (germline): SGHRS, YFSETQ. In nucleotides, the CDR3 is TGCGCCAGCAGCTTGGAACTGCAATTAGGGACCGAGCAGTTCTTC. It encodes CASSLELQLGTEQFF.

At least ten counts were recorded for this clonotype. The rearrangement links TRBV18 to TRBJ2-7; D gene unclear. The germline CDR1 and CDR2 sequences are KGHSH and LQKENI. The CDR3 has 14 amino acids. Trimming cost V 8 bases and J 4 bases, with 18 bases left between them. The CDR3 region has the DNA TGTGCCAGCAGCCCCAGGACGTCTGGTTACGAGCAGTACTTC. Its translation is CASSPRTSGYEQYF.